This T cell receptor (beta chain) was observed in a study of blood T cell repertoires in COVID-19 (dated by TCRdb to 2019 to 2021). Regarding the research as a whole: The collaborator samples originated in the United States, Italy and Spain and spanned the acute and convalescent phases of COVID-19. The sample metadata nearly always contained a de-identified subject ID, COVID-19 status, age in years and sex. Where available, HLA class I and class II types were taken from metadata supplied by the sample provider and were not determined by assay-based typing. Samples came from the ongoing ImmuneRACE study (first 160 participants) plus 1,254 subjects from 6 global collaborators. The material from the prospective study consisted of cDNA or gDNA derived from T cells, B-cell-depleted T cells, or PBMCs. A freely available public database, intended as a resource for researchers studying the immune response to SARS-CoV-2, is where the repertoires were released. Subjects who had been exposed to COVID-19, were actively infected with it, or had recovered from it provided the deeply sampled blood TCRbeta repertoires that made up the dataset.

Measured from the cysteine to the phenylalanine, the CDR3 is 15 residues long. Only CDR3 DNA remains: 45 bases, in frame from the first base. The germline V gene sets CDR1 to MNHEY and CDR2 to SVGAGI. Cut back by 0 bases and 4 bases, the V and J ends lie 11 bases apart. Participants in the prospective study were aged about 18 to 89 years, lived in more than 20 United States geographic areas, and enrolled through a virtual design. In the prospective study, cohorts were assigned on the basis of participant-reported clinical history obtained from a screening survey and a study questionnaire. ImmuneRACE Cohort 3 recovered participants were defined by two consecutive negative NP/OP PCR tests, healthcare professional clearance, or symptom resolution. Each participant in the prospective study had whole blood, serum and a nasopharyngeal or oropharyngeal swab collected by mobile phlebotomists. Over a roughly 2-month period, participants in the prospective study had the option of providing additional blood draws and questionnaires. Prospective study blood samples were shipped either frozen or at room temperature before DNA extraction.

TCRbeta CDR3 regions were amplified from genomic DNA using the immunoSEQ Assay, a bias-controlled multiplex PCR. The paper's processing steps were these. Nucleated cell counts per sample were estimated from amplification of reference gene primers within the assay. To quantify the absolute abundance of each unique TCRbeta CDR3 rearrangement, sequence reads were collapsed and filtered. For each sample, productive Simpson clonality was calculated as the square root of Simpson's diversity index across productive rearrangements. TCRdb limited this immuneACCESS table to in-frame rearrangements with V and J called. A share of clones is missing; checked studies link under half to unresolved V genes, and the rest is unexplained. That table supplies the V and J calls and clone size; D and trimming were determined from the DNA. This sample holds 290,000 or so clones; around nine tenths were observed only once. Jointly, the top ten make up approximately 2.5% of the sample.

This clone was detected once. The specificity of this receptor is unknown. No base qualities exist here, and no much larger clone lies one base off it. Overall study results and their limits: The amount of clinical and demographic metadata varied by source and participant and was provided uncurated.

Sequencing was performed on PBMCs or T cells enriched from blood (not recorded which). The sequence joins TRBV6-5 to TRBJ2-3, and possibly TRBD2, on 5 matching bases. The source is a woman aged 18 to 35 who had recovered from COVID-19. DNA sequence: TGTGCCAGCAGTTACTCAGGTCTAGCCCCAGATACGCAGTATTTT. Its translation is CASSYSGLAPDTQYF.